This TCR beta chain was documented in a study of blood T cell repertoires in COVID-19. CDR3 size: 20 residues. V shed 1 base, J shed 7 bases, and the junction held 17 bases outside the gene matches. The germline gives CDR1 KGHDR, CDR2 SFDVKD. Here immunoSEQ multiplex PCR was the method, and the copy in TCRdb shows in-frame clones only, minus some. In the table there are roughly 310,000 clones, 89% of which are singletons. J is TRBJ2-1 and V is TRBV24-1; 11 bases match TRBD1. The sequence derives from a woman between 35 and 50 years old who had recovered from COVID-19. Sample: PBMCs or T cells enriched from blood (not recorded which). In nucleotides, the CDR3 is TGTGCCACCAGTGATTTCGTTTTGGACAGGGGGCGAATCGTGAGGAATGAGCAGTTCTTC. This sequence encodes CATSDFVLDRGRIVRNEQFF.